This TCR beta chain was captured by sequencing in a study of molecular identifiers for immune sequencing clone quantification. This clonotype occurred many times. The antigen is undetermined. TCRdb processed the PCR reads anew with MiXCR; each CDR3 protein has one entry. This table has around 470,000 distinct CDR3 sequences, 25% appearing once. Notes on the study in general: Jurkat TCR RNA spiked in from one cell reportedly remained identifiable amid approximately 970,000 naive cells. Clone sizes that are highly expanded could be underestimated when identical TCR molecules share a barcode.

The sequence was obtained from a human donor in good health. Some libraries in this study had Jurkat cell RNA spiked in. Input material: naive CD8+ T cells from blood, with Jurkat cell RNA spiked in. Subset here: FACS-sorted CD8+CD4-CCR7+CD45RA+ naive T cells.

The CDR3 sequence is CASSQVAGGLNEKLFF. The DNA of the CDR3 is TGCGCCAGCAGCCAAGTTGCAGGCGGATTAAATGAAAAACTGTTTTTT. This chain uses TRBV4-1 with TRBJ1-4; D is unclear. In germline, CDR1 is MGHRA, CDR2 YSYEKL. The CDR3 contains 16 residues. The V end was cut by 1 base, the J end by 5 bases, with 14 bases between.